This TCR beta chain is drawn from a study of blood T cell repertoires in COVID-19 (TCRdb year 2020). Turning to the overall study: Samples from collaborators originated in the United States, Italy and Spain and spanned both the acute and convalescent phases of COVID-19. The repertoires were released in a freely available public database meant as a resource for research on the immune response to SARS-CoV-2. HLA class I and class II types, where available, came from metadata supplied by the sample provider rather than from assay-based typing. The dataset comprised deeply sampled blood TCRbeta repertoires from subjects exposed to, actively infected with, or recovered from COVID-19. The samples were drawn from the first 160 participants of the ongoing ImmuneRACE study and from some 1,300 subjects provided by 6 global collaborators. The material from the prospective study consisted of cDNA or gDNA derived from T cells, B-cell-depleted T cells, or PBMCs. A de-identified subject ID, COVID-19 status, age in years and sex were almost always included in the sample metadata. Broad study findings and their caveats: The amount of clinical and demographic metadata varied by source and participant and was provided uncurated.

Worth noting for this clone: Its antigen is unknown. Base-call qualities are not available, and no considerably larger clone is one nucleotide away.

The collaborating institutions used their own protocols to collect whole blood in K2EDTA tubes. For TCRbeta analysis, collaborator samples were shipped as frozen whole blood, as isolated PBMCs, or as DNA extracted from either sample type. The V end loses 4 bases and the J end loses 2 bases, and a stretch of 12 bases separates them. Sequences SGHTA (CDR1) and FQGNSA (CDR2) are obtained from the germline V gene. From its cysteine to its phenylalanine, the CDR3 spans 14 amino acids. Only the CDR3 DNA stays, 42 bases, in frame from base 1. The immunoSEQ Assay, a bias-controlled multiplex PCR, was used to amplify TCRbeta CDR3 regions from genomic DNA. The authors' analysis ran thus. The number of nucleated cells in each sample was estimated from the amplification of reference gene primers within the assay. To quantify the absolute abundance of each unique TCRbeta CDR3 rearrangement, sequence reads were collapsed and filtered. For each sample, productive Simpson clonality was calculated by taking the square root of Simpson's diversity index across productive rearrangements. The table comes from immuneACCESS by way of TCRdb, which keeps in-frame sequences with V and J called. Part of the clones is missing from these tables; in studies checked, under half for an unresolved V gene and the rest for unknown reasons. The DNA was the basis for D and trimming; V, J and clone size are from that table. The sample table shows over 50,000 clones, and 65% to 80% are seen once. Together, the top ten hold just under 15% of the sample.

The V and J segments used are TRBV7-2 and TRBJ2-7; TRBD2 is a possible D gene, resting on 5 matching bases. Sequencing used peripheral blood. The sequence was collected from a human donor with active or convalescent COVID-19. The donor label of this sample is uncertain. The DNA is TGTGCCAGCAGCTCGATAGCGATCACCTACGAGCAGTACTTC. Its protein product is CASSSIAITYEQYF.